A selection of T cell receptor beta chains follows, all from one sample in a study of T cells in Graves' hyperthyroidism and ophthalmopathy. TCRdb itself ran the multiplex PCR reads through MiXCR, one entry per CDR3 protein. The data show nearly 600,000 distinct CDR3 sequences, 14% seen once. The sample taken for sequencing was blood. The receptors were sampled from a woman aged 18-29 years with Graves' ophthalmopathy. Each CDR3 is given with its conserved first and last residue. Each record gives: J gene, D gene, V gene, CDR3 length, clone size, CDR3 DNA, CDR3 protein. The D gene is left open where the match is weak. Expanded clones get a size class; other rows say once, few or many, or leave the size out.

>TRBJ1-1|TRBD1|TRBV6-1|13|many
TGTGCCAGCACCCTGACAGGGGGCACTGAAGCTTTCTTT
CASTLTGGTEAFF
>TRBJ2-1|TRBD2|TRBV20-1|17|.
TGCAGTGCTAGTCCCGGGACTAGCGGGAGAAAGTACAATGAGCAGTTCTTC
CSASPGTSGRKYNEQFF
>TRBJ2-7|TRBD2|TRBV6-2/TRBV6-3|13|many
TGTGCCAGCAGTTACGGGAGGGCCTACGAGCAGTACTTC
CASSYGRAYEQYF
>TRBJ2-1|TRBD2|TRBV13|16|many
TGTGCCAGCAGCTTAGGGGGACTAGGGGACTACAATGAGCAGTTCTTC
CASSLGGLGDYNEQFF
>TRBJ1-2|TRBD1|TRBV3-1|14|many
TGTGCCAGCAGCCAAGAGGGGACAGGGAATGGCTACACCTTC
CASSQEGTGNGYTF
>TRBJ1-4|.|TRBV10-3|12|many
TGTGCCATCAGTTTAGACGGGGAAAAACTGTTTTTT
CAISLDGEKLFF
>TRBJ2-2|.|TRBV30|13|.
TGTGCCTGGAGTGTAAGTCCACGGGGGGAGCTGTTTTTT
CAWSVSPRGELFF
>TRBJ2-1|.|TRBV11-2|16|many
TGTGCCAGCAGCGCAGCATGGGGAACCACCTACAATGAGCAGTTCTTC
CASSAAWGTTYNEQFF
>TRBJ1-1|TRBD1|TRBV12-3/TRBV12-4|14|many
TGTGCCAGCAGCTCCGGGACAGGGGTGGCTGAAGCTTTCTTT
CASSSGTGVAEAFF
>TRBJ1-2|.|TRBV7-2|17|many
TGTGCCAGCAGCTTAGAGTCTTGGACGGCAGCTAACTATGGCTACACCTTC
CASSLESWTAANYGYTF
>TRBJ2-7|TRBD2|TRBV27|15|many
TGTGCCAGCAGTTGGGGACTAGCGGGGGCCTACGAGCAGTACTTC
CASSWGLAGAYEQYF
>TRBJ1-6|TRBD1|TRBV27|13|many
TGTGCCAGCAGTTGGACAGGGGGTTCACCCCTCCACTTT
CASSWTGGSPLHF
>TRBJ2-1|TRBD2|TRBV10-3|17|many
TGTGCCATCAGTGAGTCCCCTGGACTAGCGGGTTGGAATGAGCAGTTCTTC
CAISESPGLAGWNEQFF
>TRBJ1-6|.|TRBV28|13|few
TGTGCCAGCAGTCCCCGGGGACCTTCACCCCTCCACTTT
CASSPRGPSPLHF
>TRBJ2-7|.|TRBV28|15|many
TGTGCCAGCAACCCGGGACGGGAGGTCAGGGGCGAGCAGTACTTC
CASNPGREVRGEQYF
>TRBJ2-6|TRBD1|TRBV6-1|17|.
TGTGCCAGCAGTGAACGGGGACAGGCTTTTAGGGCCAACGTCCTGACTTTC
CASSERGQAFRANVLTF
>TRBJ2-3|TRBD2|TRBV19|16|.
TGTGCCAGTAGTGTGGGCCTAGCGGGAGCGGGAGATACGCAGTATTTT
CASSVGLAGAGDTQYF
>TRBJ2-7|.|TRBV30|11|many
TGTGCCTGGAGTGTGACCTACGAGCAGTACTTC
CAWSVTYEQYF
>TRBJ2-3|.|TRBV6-1|16|many
TGTGCCAGCAGTCGGACCGTTTGGACCGAGACAGATACGCAGTATTTT
CASSRTVWTETDTQYF
>TRBJ2-7|TRBD1|TRBV2|15|many
TGTGCCAGCAGTGCGACACAACAGGGGAACTACGAGCAGTACTTC
CASSATQQGNYEQYF
>TRBJ1-1|.|TRBV3-1|12|many
TGTGCCAGCAGCCTCCGACCGACTGAAGCTTTCTTT
CASSLRPTEAFF
>TRBJ2-2|.|TRBV10-3|13|few
TGTGCCATCAAACCGTCGAACACCGGGGAGCTGTTTTTT
CAIKPSNTGELFF
>TRBJ1-1|.|TRBV4-2|14|.
TGTGCCAGCAGCCAAGATCCCGAGAGCGGGGTAGCTTTCTTT
CASSQDPESGVAFF
>TRBJ1-3|TRBD1|TRBV15|16|few
TGTGCCACCAGCAGTCCGGGACAGGGTTATGCGAACACCATATATTTT
CATSSPGQGYANTIYF
>TRBJ2-1|.|TRBV6-2/TRBV6-3|14|many
TGTGCCAGCAGAAACGGGTATTCCTACAATGAGCAGTTCTTC
CASRNGYSYNEQFF
>TRBJ2-2|TRBD1|TRBV3-1|16|many
TGTGCCAGCAGCCAAGCGGGGACAGGGAACACCGGGGAGCTGTTTTTT
CASSQAGTGNTGELFF
>TRBJ2-5|TRBD2|TRBV12-3/TRBV12-4|14|many
TGTGCCAGCAGCCCTTCGGGCGGGGGGGAGACCCAGTACTTC
CASSPSGGGETQYF
>TRBJ2-1|TRBD2|TRBV11-2|15|many
TGTGCCAGCAGCTTAGAACTAGCGGGAGGGCGTGAGCAGTTCTTC
CASSLELAGGREQFF
>TRBJ2-3|.|TRBV2|11|many
TGTGCCAGCAGTGAAAAGGATACGCAGTATTTT
CASSEKDTQYF
>TRBJ1-2|.|TRBV6-2/TRBV6-3|13|many
TGTGCCAGCAGTCTCGACACGAACTATGGCTACACCTTC
CASSLDTNYGYTF
>TRBJ2-7|.|TRBV7-2|16|many
TGTGCCAGCAGCTTAGGGGACCCCTGGATGTTGGACGAGCAGTACTTC
CASSLGDPWMLDEQYF
>TRBJ2-3|.|TRBV29-1|13|few
TGCAGCGTCCTTACGCGACTCACAGATACGCAGTATTTT
CSVLTRLTDTQYF
>TRBJ2-1|.|TRBV9|15|few
TGTGCCAGCAACCCCGGGGGCCCCTCCTACAATGAGCAGTTCTTC
CASNPGGPSYNEQFF
>TRBJ1-1|.|TRBV7-9|16|.
TGTGCCAGCAGCTTCCCATCCGGGACGGCGAACACTGAAGCTTTCTTT
CASSFPSGTANTEAFF
>TRBJ2-2|TRBD1|TRBV24-1|16|many
TGTGCCACTGGGGACAGGGGACCCTCAAACACCGGGGAGCTGTTTTTT
CATGDRGPSNTGELFF
>TRBJ1-1|.|TRBV7-2|13|many
TGTGCCAGCAGCTTAACAGAGCGTACTGAAGCTTTCTTT
CASSLTERTEAFF
>TRBJ2-1|TRBD2|TRBV11-2|15|many
TGTGCCAGCAGCCCTTCTGGACTAGCTCGCAATGAGCAGTTCTTC
CASSPSGLARNEQFF
>TRBJ2-7|.|TRBV15|14|.
TGTGCCACCAGCAGAGACAGGGGTCTCTACGAGCAGTACTTC
CATSRDRGLYEQYF
>TRBJ1-6|TRBD1|TRBV5-1|16|many
TGCGCCAGCAGCTTCCTGACAGGGGATTCTAATTCACCCCTCCACTTT
CASSFLTGDSNSPLHF
>TRBJ1-4|TRBD1|TRBV4-1|17|.
TGCGCCAGCAGCAAAAACCTACAGGGGGCGGTTAATGAAAAACTGTTTTTT
CASSKNLQGAVNEKLFF
>TRBJ2-7|TRBD2|TRBV19|15|few
TGTGCCAGTAGTTATGGGACTAGCAGACTCTACGAGCAGTACTTC
CASSYGTSRLYEQYF
>TRBJ1-1|.|TRBV28|13|many
TGTGCCAGCAGTTTAAGGGGAAGGGAAGTGGCTTTCTTT
CASSLRGREVAFF
>TRBJ2-7|.|TRBV4-2|11|.
TGTGCCAGCAGCCAAGAAGGGGGGCAGTACTTC
CASSQEGGQYF
>TRBJ2-1|TRBD2|TRBV12-3/TRBV12-4|16|many
TGTGCCAGCAGTCTGGGACTAGCGGGAGTGGGTAATGAGCAGTTCTTC
CASSLGLAGVGNEQFF
>TRBJ1-1|.|TRBV6-5|14|many
TGTGCCAGCAGTTACTCTTGGGGATACACTGAAGCTTTCTTT
CASSYSWGYTEAFF
>TRBJ1-2|.|TRBV4-3|16|once
TGCGCCAGCAGCCAAACCGACGGGACAACGGGGAATGGCTACACCTTC
CASSQTDGTTGNGYTF
>TRBJ2-6|TRBD1|TRBV12-3/TRBV12-4|18|.
TGTGCCAGCAGACACCGGGACAGGGGGCTCGCTGGGGCCAACGTCCTGACTTTC
CASRHRDRGLAGANVLTF
>TRBJ1-2|.|TRBV5-5|14|many
TGTGCCAGCAGCTTGGGAAAACAGCTATATGGCTACACCTTC
CASSLGKQLYGYTF
>TRBJ2-1|TRBD2|TRBV9|15|.
TGTGCCAGCAGCGCCGGACTAGCGGGAGAGAATGAGCAGTTCTTC
CASSAGLAGENEQFF
>TRBJ2-1|TRBD2|TRBV27|14|many
TGTGCCAGCAGGTTTGTGGGAGGGCCCGGTGAGCAGTTCTTC
CASRFVGGPGEQFF
>TRBJ2-3|.|TRBV6-1|16|.
TGTGCCAGCAGCTCGAACTACCGAAGCACAACAGATACGCAGTATTTT
CASSSNYRSTTDTQYF
>TRBJ1-1|.|TRBV7-9|12|few
TGTGCCAGCAGATCAGGGAGCTCGGGAGCTTTCTTT
CASRSGSSGAFF
>TRBJ2-1|.|TRBV28|14|many
TGTGCCAGCATAACGGCGGGAACTGACAATGAGCAGTTCTTC
CASITAGTDNEQFF